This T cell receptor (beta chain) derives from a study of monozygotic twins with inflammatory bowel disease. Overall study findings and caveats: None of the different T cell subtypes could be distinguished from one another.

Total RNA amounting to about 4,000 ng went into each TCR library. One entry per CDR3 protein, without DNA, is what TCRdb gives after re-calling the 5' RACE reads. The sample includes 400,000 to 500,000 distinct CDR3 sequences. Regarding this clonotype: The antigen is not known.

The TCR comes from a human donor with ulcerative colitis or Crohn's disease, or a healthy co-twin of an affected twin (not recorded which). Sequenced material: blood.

The CDR3 loop reads CSAWRFGGDHYEQYF. The chain links TRBV20-1 to TRBJ2-7. There are 15 residues in the CDR3. The germline gives CDR1 DFQATT, CDR2 SNEGSKA (reference sequence).